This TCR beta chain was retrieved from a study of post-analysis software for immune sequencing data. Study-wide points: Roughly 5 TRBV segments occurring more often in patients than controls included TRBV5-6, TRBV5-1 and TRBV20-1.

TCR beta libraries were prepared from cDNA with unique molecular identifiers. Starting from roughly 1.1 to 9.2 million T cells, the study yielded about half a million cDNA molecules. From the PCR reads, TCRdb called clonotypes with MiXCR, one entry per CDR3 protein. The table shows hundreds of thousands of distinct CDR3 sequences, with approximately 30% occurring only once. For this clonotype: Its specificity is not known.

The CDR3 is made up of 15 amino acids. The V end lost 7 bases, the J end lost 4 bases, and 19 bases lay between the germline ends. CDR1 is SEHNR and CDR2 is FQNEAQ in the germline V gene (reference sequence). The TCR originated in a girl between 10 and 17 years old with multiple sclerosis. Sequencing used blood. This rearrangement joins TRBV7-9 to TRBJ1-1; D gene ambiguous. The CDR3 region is CASNPGPAKGTEAFF. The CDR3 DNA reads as TGTGCCAGCAACCCGGGTCCAGCAAAGGGCACTGAAGCTTTCTTT. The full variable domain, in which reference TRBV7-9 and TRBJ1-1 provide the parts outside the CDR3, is DTGVSQNPRHKITKRGQNVTFRCDPISEHNRLYWYRQTLGQGPEFLTYFQNEAQLEKSRLLSDRFSAERPKGSFSTLEIQRTEQGDSAMYLCASNPGPAKGTEAFFGQGTRLTVV.